One sample yielded the 28 T cell receptor beta chains listed below, sequenced in a study of regulatory T cells in long-lasting Graves disease (dated by TCRdb to the early 2020s). Explained via the paper, the time point label denotes: newly diagnosed GD, antithyroid drugs for less than 3 months. RNA was extracted from PBMCs in TRIzol for both TCR sequencing and RNA sequencing. The library was prepared using multiplex PCR. These reads were obtained on an Illumina HiSeq 4000. TCR beta libraries were built with iRepertoire HTBI primers and Arm-PCR amplification of CDR3 regions. The public sequencing data were trimmed at Q25 with fastp and processed into clonotypes with MiXCR by TCRdb, which kept only in-frame beta chains. Under each unique CDR3 protein, matching rows form one entry showing the most common genes and DNA. Here the sample has over 500,000 distinct CDR3 sequences; around 15% occur a single time. The ten largest make up under 20% of the sample.

These data also formed part of another study, on T cells in Graves' hyperthyroidism and ophthalmopathy.

Specimen: peripheral blood mononuclear cells (PBMCs), collected at new diagnosis, from a patient treated with antithyroid drugs. The receptor source for this set is a woman aged 30 to 39 with Graves disease. Donor details come from another sample of the same person, matched by shared clones.

The sample holds many counts of this clonotype. V gene TRBV11-2 combines with J gene TRBJ1-2; 7 bases map to TRBD1. The CDR3 spans 15 residues. J lost 5 bases, V lost 0 bases, and 6 bases had no gene match. CDR1 and CDR2 (germline): SGHAT, FQNNGV. The CDR3 sequence: CASSLEATGQYGYTF. Written as DNA, the CDR3 is TGTGCCAGCAGCTTAGAGGCGACGGGACAGTATGGCTACACCTTC. Combining the CDR3 with reference TRBV11-2 and TRBJ1-2 gives the whole variable domain EAGVAQSPRYKIIEKRQSVAFWCNPISGHATLYWYQQILGQGPKLLIQFQNNGVVDDSQLPKDRFSAERLKGVDSTLKIQPAKLEDSAVYLCASSLEATGQYGYTFGSGTRLTVV.

The chain recombines TRBV5-5 with TRBJ2-3, with no clear D. Trimming cost V 0 bases and J 6 bases, with 11 bases left between them. This CDR3 comprises 14 residues. Per the germline V gene, CDR1 is SGHKS and CDR2 is YYEKEE (reference sequence). The CDR3 loop is CASSLGYMGDTQYF. The CDR3 DNA follows: TGTGCCAGCAGCTTGGGGTACATGGGGGATACGCAGTATTTT. The full variable domain, rest sourced from reference TRBV5-5 and TRBJ2-3, is DAGVTQSPTHLIKTRGQQVTLRCSPISGHKSVSWYQQVLGQGPQFIFQYYEKEERGRGNFPDRFSARQFPNYSSELNVNALLLGDSALYLCASSLGYMGDTQYFGPGTRLTVL.

This clonotype was picked up many times. The chain links TRBV11-2 to TRBJ2-6; D is undetermined. V dropped 0 bases and J dropped 3 bases, with 12 bases sitting between them. Germline V CDR1 and CDR2: SGHAT, FQNNGV. The CDR3 is 17 amino acids. This CDR3 reads CASSLDLWGGGANVLTF. The CDR3 DNA reads TGTGCCAGCAGCTTAGATTTATGGGGTGGTGGGGCCAACGTCCTGACTTTC.

This clonotype was seen many times. The V and J genes are TRBV2 and TRBJ1-6, with D perhaps matching TRBD1 (5 bases). The CDR3 totals 16 residues. V was trimmed by 8 bases and J by 0 bases, leaving 14 bases between them. CDR1 is SNHLY, CDR2 FYNNEI, per germline. The DNA of the CDR3 is TGTGCCAGCCGTTGGGACTATAGCTCCTATAATTCACCCCTCCACTTT. This translates into CASRWDYSSYNSPLHF.

This clonotype was picked up a small number of times. The V and J genes are TRBV9 and TRBJ2-3; 7 bases agree with TRBD1. V lost 4 bases to trimming and J lost 6 bases; unmatched junction nucleotides: 14. Germline CDR1 is SGDLS and CDR2 is YYNGEE. This CDR3 region has 16 residues. The chain's CDR3 is CASSPEAPGRGDTQYF. For the CDR3, the DNA is TGTGCCAGCAGCCCCGAGGCGCCGGGCAGGGGGGATACGCAGTATTTT.

As concerns this clonotype: It may be a read error: a sequence one base away is much more abundant. This rearrangement joins TRBV18 to TRBJ2-1; tentatively, D is TRBD1 or TRBD2 (6 bases each). The CDR3 sequence is 15 residues long. The germline V gene encodes CDR1 KGHSH and CDR2 LQKENI. The CDR3 DNA sequence: TGTGCCAGCTCACCTCTCTCGGGGGCCTACGATGAGCAGTTCTTC. Amino acid sequence: CASSPLSGAYDEQFF.

This clonotype was found a few times. Written as DNA, the CDR3 is TGCGCCAGCAGCTGGAGGGGGGACAGCCCCACTGAAGCTTTCTTT. It translates to CASSWRGDSPTEAFF. This chain connects TRBV5-1 to TRBJ1-1, with TRBD1 identical over 7 bases. The CDR3 has 15 amino acids. V shed 3 bases, J shed 4 bases, and the junction held 9 bases outside the gene matches. CDR1 SGHRS and CDR2 YFSETQ come from the germline V gene.

Turning to this clonotype: This may arise from a read error, as a much more abundant clone is one base away. This sequence joins TRBV7-9 and TRBJ2-3; D is possibly TRBD1 (5 bases). This CDR3 region has 13 residues. The germline V gene encodes CDR1 SEHNR and CDR2 FQNEAQ (reference sequence). DNA for the CDR3: TGTGCCAGGAGCTTAGGGGACACAGATACGCAGTATTTT. Protein: CARSLGDTDTQYF.

The chain recombines TRBV6-4 with TRBJ1-2; 9 nucleotides agree with TRBD1. CDR1 and CDR2 (germline): MRHNA, SNTAGT. The CDR3 extends over 15 amino acids. J gave up 5 bases and V 5 bases, and 9 bases lay outside the gene matches. CDR3 sequence: CASSYKKTGGYGYTF. DNA for the CDR3: TGTGCCAGCAGTTACAAAAAGACAGGGGGATATGGCTACACCTTC.

This clonotype was counted between two and nine times. The chain employs TRBV5-4 and TRBJ2-1; 9 bases are a match to TRBD2. The germline V gene encodes CDR1 SGHNT and CDR2 YYREEE (reference sequence). This CDR3 comprises 15 residues. V lost 4 bases, J lost 6 bases, and 8 bases stayed unmatched. CDR3 sequence: CASSRTGTSSNEQFF. The CDR3 DNA follows: TGTGCCAGCAGCCGGACCGGGACTAGCTCCAATGAGCAGTTCTTC.

This clonotype was seen repeatedly, ten times or more. The chain carries TRBV2 and TRBJ2-7, with 8 bases lining up with TRBD1. J gave up 2 bases and V 7 bases, and 7 bases lay outside the gene matches. Germline V gene data show CDR1 as SNHLY and CDR2 as FYNNEI. This CDR3 has 14 amino acids. This chain's CDR3 is CASTKDRATYEQYF. In nucleotides, the CDR3 is TGTGCCAGCACCAAGGACAGGGCTACCTACGAGCAGTACTTC.

This clonotype occurred a few times. The rearrangement links TRBV5-1 to TRBJ2-7; TRBD1 matches at 11 bases. V lost 3 bases, J lost 7 bases, and 9 bases stayed unmatched. Germline loops: CDR1 SGHRS, CDR2 YFSETQ. This CDR3 is 15 amino acids long. CDR3 sequence: CASSSRDRGTWEQYF. Written as DNA, the CDR3 is TGCGCCAGCAGCTCCCGGGACAGGGGGACTTGGGAGCAGTACTTC.

This clonotype was recorded many times. V is TRBV11-3 and J is TRBJ2-2; the D gene is possibly TRBD2 (5 bases). This CDR3 spans 15 amino acids. V was trimmed by 6 bases and J by 6 bases, leaving 17 bases between them. Germline loops: CDR1 SGHNT, CDR2 YENEEA. The CDR3 region has the DNA TGTGCCAGCAGGGCCACTAGTACAACTCCCGGGGAGCTGTTTTTT. It yields the protein CASRATSTTPGELFF.

This clonotype came up many times. V gene TRBV6-2 or TRBV6-3 combines with J gene TRBJ2-7, with a possible D match to TRBD2 (6 bases). V lost 4 bases and J 8 bases, leaving 18 bases between the germline ends. This CDR3 contains 14 residues. The V gene's germline CDR1 is MNHEY and CDR2 SVGEGT. The CDR3 DNA is TGTGCCAGCAGTTTCCTAGCGCTCGGAACGCAGCAGTACTTC. It encodes CASSFLALGTQQYF.

This clonotype showed up just a few times. This rearrangement joins TRBV6-2 or TRBV6-3 to TRBJ1-4, with 8 bases aligning to TRBD1. The germline gives CDR1 MNHEY, CDR2 SVGEGT. With V trimmed by 5 bases and J by 4 bases, 6 bases remained unmatched. This CDR3 is built from 15 residues. CDR3 protein: CASSEFRGHNEKLFF. CDR3 DNA sequence: TGTGCCAGCAGTGAATTCAGGGGGCATAATGAAAAACTGTTTTTT.

The table lists this clonotype with many counts. The chain links TRBV2 to TRBJ1-4; no clear D. Germline V gene data show CDR1 as SNHLY and CDR2 as FYNNEI. Trimming took off 6 bases at V and 7 bases at J, with 18 bases between the two ends. The CDR3 extends over 15 amino acids. The CDR3 loop is CASSVNLGWGEKLFF. CDR3 in DNA: TGTGCCAGCAGCGTAAACTTGGGGTGGGGTGAAAAACTGTTTTTT. The variable domain in full, with the rest retrieved from reference TRBV2 and TRBJ1-4, is EPEVTQTPSHQVTQMGQEVILRCVPISNHLYFYWYRQILGQKVEFLVSFYNNEISEKSEIFDDQFSVERPDGSNFTLKIRSTKLEDSAMYFCASSVNLGWGEKLFFGSGTQLSVL.

This clonotype was counted ten times or more. This chain links TRBV27 with TRBJ2-3; TRBD2 aligns across 12 bases. From germline, CDR1 is MNHEY and CDR2 SMNVEV (reference sequence). The junction had 0 bases not matched to a gene; V was cut back by 3 bases and J by 5 bases. This CDR3 contains 14 residues. The CDR3 DNA follows: TGTGCCAGCAGTTTGGGACTAGCGGGAGATACGCAGTATTTT. It yields the protein CASSLGLAGDTQYF.

This clonotype was observed many times. The V call is TRBV10-3, the J call TRBJ2-4, with D unresolved. This CDR3 is built from 12 residues. Trimming took off 2 bases at V and 7 bases at J, with 6 bases between the two ends. The germline CDR1 and CDR2 sequences are ENHRY and SYGVKD. Written as DNA, the CDR3 is TGTGCCATCAGTGAGACAGAGAACATTCAGTACTTC. It specifies CAISETENIQYF.

This clonotype has only a few counts. This chain connects TRBV20-1 to TRBJ2-6; possible D gene TRBD2, 5 bases. This CDR3 spans 19 amino acids. Germline V gene lookup returns CDR1 DFQATT and CDR2 SNEGSKA (reference sequence). V lost 5 bases and J 1 base, leaving 24 bases between the germline ends. As DNA, the CDR3 is TGCAGTGCTCTGGCCTACGGCTGGGAGCCTGTTTCTGGGGCCAACGTCCTGACTTTC. It encodes CSALAYGWEPVSGANVLTF.

This clonotype was observed a few times. The chain recombines TRBV28 with TRBJ2-5; 8 bases agree with TRBD2. V dropped 7 bases and J dropped 0; count of bases not matched to a gene: 13. CDR3 length: 17 amino acids. CDR1 is MDHEN and CDR2 is SYDVKM in the germline V gene. CDR3 in amino acids: CASKFPRSAGDQETQYF. CDR3 sequence (DNA): TGTGCCAGCAAATTCCCACGGTCAGCGGGAGACCAAGAGACCCAGTACTTC. Using reference TRBV28 and TRBJ2-5 for the parts outside the CDR3, the full variable domain is DVKVTQSSRYLVKRTGEKVFLECVQDMDHENMFWYRQDPGLGLRLIYFSYDVKMKEKGDIPEGYSVSREKKERFSLILESASTNQTSMYLCASKFPRSAGDQETQYFGPGTRLLVL.

The table lists this clonotype with many counts. The gene calls are TRBV28 and TRBJ1-1; D may be TRBD1 (5 bases). CDR1 and CDR2 from the germline V gene are MDHEN and SYDVKM. The CDR3 length is 13 residues. The V end lost 4 bases, the J end lost 5 bases, and 11 bases lay between the germline ends. This CDR3 is CASSWGGETEAFF. CDR3 DNA: TGTGCCAGCAGTTGGGGGGGGGAAACTGAAGCTTTCTTT.

This clonotype was counted between two and nine times. This chain's CDR3 is CASSLYPNYGYTF. CDR3 DNA: TGCGCCAGCAGCTTGTACCCGAACTATGGCTACACCTTC. The chain links TRBV5-1 to TRBJ1-2, with D unclear. Trimming shortened V by 1 base and J by 2 bases, and 6 bases separated the two germline ends. The CDR3 sequence is 13 residues long. Germline V gene sequence: CDR1 SGHRS, CDR2 YFSETQ.

This clonotype came up a few times. This chain uses TRBV20-1 with TRBJ1-1, with unresolved D. The V gene lost 6 bases and the J gene lost 4 bases, with 12 bases spanning the gap. Looked up from germline, CDR1 is DFQATT and CDR2 is SNEGSKA (reference sequence). This CDR3 spans 12 amino acids. This CDR3 reads CSAYQSRTEAFF. CDR3 DNA: TGCAGTGCGTACCAAAGCCGCACTGAAGCTTTCTTT.

DNA of the CDR3: TGTGCCAGCAGCCAAGACTTCAAGGGTTCCTACGAGCAGTACTTC. Its protein is CASSQDFKGSYEQYF. The V and J genes are TRBV14 and TRBJ2-7; D unclear. In germline, CDR1 is SGHDN, CDR2 FVKESK. The CDR3 runs 15 residues. V shed 0 bases and J shed 1 base, with 10 bases lying between them.

This clonotype was seen many times. The J gene is TRBJ1-1, the V gene TRBV10-3, with D unresolved. Germline V CDR1 and CDR2: ENHRY, SYGVKD. With 0 bases removed from V and 0 bases from J, the gap between germline ends came to 8 bases. The CDR3 loop spans 15 amino acids. Written as DNA, the CDR3 is TGTGCCATCAGTGAGTCGAAAGTCCTGAACACTGAAGCTTTCTTT. This translates into CAISESKVLNTEAFF.

This chain connects TRBV30 to TRBJ2-3; TRBD1 agrees at 7 bases. Germline V gene sequence: CDR1 GTSNPN, CDR2 SVGIG (reference sequence). The CDR3 covers 13 residues. Trimming removed 5 bases from V and 2 bases from J; junction bases left unmatched: 4. The CDR3 bases are TGTGCCTGGGACAGGGTTACCACAGATACGCAGTATTTT. This codes for CAWDRVTTDTQYF. Full variable domain (missing parts from reference TRBV30 and TRBJ2-3): SQTIHQWPATLVQPVGSPLSLECTVEGTSNPNLYWYRQAAGRGLQLLFYSVGIGQISSEVPQNLSASRPQDRQFILSSKKLLLSDSGFYLCAWDRVTTDTQYFGPGTRLTVL.

This clonotype was observed at least ten times. The chain links TRBV6-1 to TRBJ1-1; 9 nucleotides agree with TRBD1. CDR3 length: 15 amino acids. Germline V gene lookup returns CDR1 MNHNS and CDR2 SASEGT. V lost 1 base and J lost 5; bases outside the gene matches: 5. The CDR3 nucleotides read TGTGCCAGCAGTGAAGAGACAGGGGGACGTACTGAAGCTTTCTTT. Its protein product is CASSEETGGRTEAFF.

Regarding this clonotype: This may come from a read error, since a much larger clone is one base off. V and J are TRBV6-1 and TRBJ2-1, with D perhaps given as TRBD1 or TRBD2 (5 bases each). CDR1 MNHNS and CDR2 SASEGT come from the germline V gene. CDR3 length: 16 residues. V lost 6 bases and J 0 bases, leaving 15 bases between the germline ends. Here the CDR3 DNA reads TGTGCCAGCAGAGCGCACGAGGGGAGCTCCTACAATGAGCAGTTCTTC. It encodes CASRAHEGSSYNEQFF.